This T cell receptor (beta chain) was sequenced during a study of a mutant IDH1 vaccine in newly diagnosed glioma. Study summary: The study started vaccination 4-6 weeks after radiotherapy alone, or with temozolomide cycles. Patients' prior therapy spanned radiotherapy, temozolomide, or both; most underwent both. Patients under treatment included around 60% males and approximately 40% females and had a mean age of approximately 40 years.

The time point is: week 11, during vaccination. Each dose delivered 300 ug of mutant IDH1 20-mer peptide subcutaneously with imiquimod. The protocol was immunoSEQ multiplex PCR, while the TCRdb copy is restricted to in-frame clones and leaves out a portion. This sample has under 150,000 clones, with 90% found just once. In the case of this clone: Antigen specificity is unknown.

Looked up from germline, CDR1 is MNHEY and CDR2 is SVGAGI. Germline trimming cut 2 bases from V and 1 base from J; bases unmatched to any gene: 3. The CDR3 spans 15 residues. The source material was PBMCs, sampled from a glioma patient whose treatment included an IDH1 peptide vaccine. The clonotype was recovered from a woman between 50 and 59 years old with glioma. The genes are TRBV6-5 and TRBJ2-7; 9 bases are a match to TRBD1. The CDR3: CASSYLGTGSYEQYF. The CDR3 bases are TGTGCCAGCAGTTACCTCGGGACAGGGTCCTACGAGCAGTACTTC.